This paragraph covers one TCR beta chain sequence. Its antigen is undetermined. The data are from a study of identical twins. General observations from the study: Zero-insertion analyses could be partly confounded by invariant MAIT and iNKT cells. Sequences that were out-of-frame, alpha and twin-shared displayed an excess of low generation probability.

MiXCR was run by TCRdb on the 5' RACE reads, yielding one entry per CDR3 protein. The sample records hundreds of thousands of distinct CDR3 sequences, approximately 20% being singletons. Per the germline V gene, CDR1 is LGHDT and CDR2 is YNNKEL (reference sequence). The CDR3 is 14 amino acids. V was cut by 1 base and J by 4 bases, with 11 bases left in between. A further study also used this sample, focusing on yellow fever vaccine responses in identical twins.

Sequencing was carried out using CD4+ T cells sorted from blood. The TCR originated in a woman under 30 in good health. The chain employs TRBV3-1 and TRBJ2-7; maybe TRBD1 (6 bases). CDR3 DNA: TGTGCCAGCAGCCAAGGGGACAAGAGATACGAGCAGTACGTC. Translated: CASSQGDKRYEQYV.